The T cell receptor (beta chain) described here comes from a study of CD8 T cells in ankylosing spondylitis. Quantitative barcoded 5'-RACE was used to prepare TCR beta libraries. From the 5' RACE reads, TCRdb called clonotypes with MiXCR, one entry per CDR3 protein. The sample yields about 30,000 distinct CDR3 sequences, more than 25% seen once. Ten or more counts support this clonotype. Its antigen is unknown. Findings and limits, study-wide: Reportedly, matched ankylosing spondylitis synovial fluid was significantly enriched for disease-linked clones. Researchers report that disease-linked clones proved CD8+ and relatively rare in peripheral blood.

V shed 5 bases and J shed 0 bases, with 13 bases lying between them. The length of the CDR3 is 15 residues. Germline V gives CDR1 MNHNS, CDR2 SASEGT. The material sequenced was synovial fluid, either unsorted or a sorted T cell fraction (not recorded which). This sequence was found in a male donor with ankylosing spondylitis. The V and J genes are TRBV6-1 and TRBJ1-1; unclear D gene. This CDR3 is CASSPDGLMNTEAFF. DNA of the CDR3: TGTGCCAGCAGTCCGGACGGCTTAATGAACACTGAAGCTTTCTTT.